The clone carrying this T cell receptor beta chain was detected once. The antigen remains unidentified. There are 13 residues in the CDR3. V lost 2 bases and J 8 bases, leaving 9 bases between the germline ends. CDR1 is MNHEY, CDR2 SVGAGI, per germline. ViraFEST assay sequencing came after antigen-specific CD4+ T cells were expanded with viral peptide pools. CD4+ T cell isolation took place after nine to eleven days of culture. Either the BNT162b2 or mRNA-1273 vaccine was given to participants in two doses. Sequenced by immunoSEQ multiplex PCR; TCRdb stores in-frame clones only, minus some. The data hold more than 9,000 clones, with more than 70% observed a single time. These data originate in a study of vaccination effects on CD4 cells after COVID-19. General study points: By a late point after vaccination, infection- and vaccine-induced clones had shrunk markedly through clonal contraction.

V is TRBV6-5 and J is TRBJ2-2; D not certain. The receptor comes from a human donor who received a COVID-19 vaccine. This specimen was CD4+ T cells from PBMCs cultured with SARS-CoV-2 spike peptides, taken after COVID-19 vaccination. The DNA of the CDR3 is TGTGCCAGCAGTTACCAGTCTTGGGGGGAGCTGTTTTTT. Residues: CASSYQSWGELFF.